Listed here are 13 T cell receptor beta chains from one sample, sequenced in a study of post-analysis software for immune sequencing data. Unique molecular identifiers were carried by the TCR beta cDNA libraries. TCRdb analysed the PCR reads with MiXCR anew, one entry per CDR3 protein. The sample carries 150,000 to 200,000 distinct CDR3 sequences, roughly 34% recorded once. The sequenced sample was blood, obtained after autologous hematopoietic stem cell transplantation. The receptor set was obtained from a girl between 10 and 17 years old with multiple sclerosis.

The chain links TRBV5-5 to TRBJ1-5; D might be TRBD1 (6 bases). The germline V and J ends were trimmed by 2 bases and 1 base, with 10 bases remaining between them. Germline values: CDR1 SGHKS, CDR2 YYEKEE (reference sequence). There are 15 residues in the CDR3. CDR3 loop: CASSFLGGSNQPQHF. CDR3 DNA: TGTGCCAGCAGCTTTCTCGGGGGCAGCAATCAGCCCCAGCATTTT.

As for this clonotype: This may stem from a read error, because a much larger clone lies one nucleotide away. The CDR3 sequence: CASSQAKSPVLGQFF. CDR3 DNA: TGTGCCAGCAGCCAAGCAAAGTCCCCCGTTCTTGGGCAGTTCTTC. The rearrangement joins TRBV3-1 to TRBJ2-1; D is unclear. The CDR3 has 15 amino acids. Germline loops: CDR1 LGHDT, CDR2 YNNKEL (reference sequence). Between the trimmed V and J ends, which lost 1 base and 12 bases, there was a span of 19 bases.

This clonotype was seen only a few times. The chain couples TRBV6-6 to TRBJ2-1; 8 nucleotides agree with TRBD2. Per the germline V gene, CDR1 is MNHNY and CDR2 is SVGAGI (reference sequence). This CDR3 comprises 15 residues. V lost 1 base and J lost 4; bases outside the gene matches: 3. The CDR3: CASSYLAGPYNEQFF. Written as DNA, the CDR3 is TGTGCCAGCAGTTACTTAGCGGGGCCTTACAATGAGCAGTTCTTC.

The V and J genes are TRBV12-3 or TRBV12-4 and TRBJ2-1; possible D gene TRBD2, 5 bases. Trimming pared 7 bases from V and 3 bases from J, leaving 7 bases between. The CDR3 is made up of 12 amino acids. CDR3 region: CASTGGYNEQFF. The DNA of the CDR3 is TGTGCCAGCACCGGAGGCTACAATGAGCAGTTCTTC.

The chain employs TRBV6-1 and TRBJ2-5, with TRBD1 as a possible D gene (6 bases). Germline V gives CDR1 MNHNS, CDR2 SASEGT. This CDR3 has 14 amino acids. Trimming removed 5 bases from V and 6 bases from J, with 16 bases in between. This chain's CDR3 is CASSFEADRKTQYF. DNA of the CDR3: TGTGCCAGCAGTTTTGAGGCCGACAGGAAGACCCAGTACTTC.

CDR3 DNA sequence: TGTGCCAGCAGGACGGGACGCCCAACCTCCGGGGCCAACGTCCTGACTTTC. Translated: CASRTGRPTSGANVLTF. The chain has TRBV6-6 and TRBJ2-6; either TRBD1 or TRBD2 may supply D (5 bases each). Trimming pared 6 bases from V and 4 bases from J, leaving 19 bases between. CDR1 is MNHNY and CDR2 is SVGAGI in the germline V gene (reference sequence). The CDR3 runs to 17 residues.

This rearrangement joins TRBV20-1 to TRBJ2-1; 8 nucleotides agree with TRBD2. The germline V gene has CDR1 DFQATT and CDR2 SNEGSKA (reference sequence). CDR3 length: 16 residues. V lost 5 bases to trimming and J lost 0 bases; unmatched junction nucleotides: 9. CDR3 DNA sequence: TGCAGTGCTCCCTCCAAGCGGGAGACCTCCTACAATGAGCAGTTCTTC. Translation: CSAPSKRETSYNEQFF.

This clonotype was observed a handful of times. The chain couples TRBV6-4 to TRBJ2-3; 10 bases match TRBD2. The germline CDR1 and CDR2 sequences are MRHNA and SNTAGT. Trimming at V came to 6 bases and at J to 2 bases, leaving 5 bases not matched to a gene. This CDR3 has 15 amino acids. CDR3 in amino acids: CASRRTSGFTDTQYF. As DNA, the CDR3 is TGTGCCAGCAGACGGACTAGCGGCTTCACAGATACGCAGTATTTT.

This sequence joins TRBV7-6 and TRBJ1-2, with a tentative D call TRBD1 (5 bases). Germline values: CDR1 SGHVS, CDR2 FNYEAQ. V lost 6 bases and J 8 bases, leaving 19 bases between the germline ends. The CDR3 sequence is 14 residues long. The CDR3 DNA is TGTGCCAGCAGTCAGGTAGTAACTGGGACCGGCTACACCTTC. Translation gives CASSQVVTGTGYTF.

The CDR3, as DNA: TGTGCCAGCAGCCATCCCCGGGAAGCCAAAAACATTCAGTACTTC. Translation gives CASSHPREAKNIQYF. This chain uses TRBV7-2 with TRBJ2-4; maybe TRBD2 (5 bases). The ends were cut back, 5 bases at V and 0 bases at J, with 11 bases in the middle. This CDR3 has 15 amino acids. Germline lookup yields CDR1 SGHTA and CDR2 FQGNSA.

The chain has TRBV6-5 and TRBJ2-5; either TRBD1 or TRBD2 may supply D (5 bases each). The CDR3 loop spans 12 amino acids. V shed 5 bases and J shed 11 bases, with 15 bases lying between them. Per germline, CDR1 MNHEY and CDR2 SVGAGI. This CDR3 is CASSTRQGEQYF. DNA of the CDR3: TGTGCCAGCAGTACCCGACAAGGGGAGCAGTACTTC.

This clonotype was seen only a few times. J is TRBJ1-2 and V is TRBV4-1; tentatively, D is TRBD1 (6 bases). Trimming pared 1 base from V and 5 bases from J, leaving 23 bases between. The CDR3 has 18 amino acids. CDR1 and CDR2 (germline): MGHRA, YSYEKL. Written as DNA, the CDR3 is TGCGCCAGCAGCCAAGTACTTTTATTCCGACAGGACGGATATGGCTACACCTTC. Translation: CASSQVLLFRQDGYGYTF.

V and J are TRBV7-2 and TRBJ2-3; D assignment may be TRBD1 or TRBD2 (6 bases each). The germline V gene encodes CDR1 SGHTA and CDR2 FQGNSA. CDR3 length: 15 residues. V was shortened by 5 bases and J by 2 bases, with 14 bases between the two germline ends. The CDR3 is CASSAGHSNTDTQYF. CDR3 coding DNA: TGTGCCAGCAGCGCGGGACACAGCAACACAGATACGCAGTATTTT.